The 23 T cell receptor beta chains reported below all come from one sample, sequenced in a study of radiation and T cells in renal cell carcinoma. Time point meaning: baseline pretreatment blood. The treatment is: 15 Gy SBRT to primary tumor, nephrectomy 4 weeks later. Clones were read by immunoSEQ multiplex PCR, and TCRdb kept only the in-frame ones, dropping some. The data show 130,000 to 150,000 clones, nearly 90% seen once. Material: blood, obtained from a patient whose treatment included radiotherapy and nephrectomy. Source of these receptors: a woman in her 50s with renal cell carcinoma.

The chain joins TRBV7-2 to TRBJ1-1; TRBD1 is a possible D gene (6 bases). V lost 1 base to trimming and J lost 6 bases, with 12 bases between them. CDR1 is SGHTA, CDR2 FQGNSA, per germline. There are 14 residues in the CDR3. CDR3 residues: CASSLVAGAAEAFF. CDR3 sequence (DNA): TGTGCCAGCAGCTTAGTGGCAGGGGCCGCTGAAGCTTTCTTT.

The chain joins TRBV7-2 to TRBJ2-3; D ambiguous. This CDR3 contains 16 residues. Per germline, CDR1 SGHTA and CDR2 FQGNSA. The ends were cut back, 1 base at V and 2 bases at J, with 13 bases in the middle. CDR3 nucleotides: TGTGCCAGCAGCTTAGTGTTAGGCGGCTACACAGATACGCAGTATTTT. This codes for CASSLVLGGYTDTQYF.

This rearrangement joins TRBV7-8 to TRBJ2-3; the D gene is possibly TRBD2 (5 bases). In germline, CDR1 is SGHVS, CDR2 FQNEAQ. Trimming cost V 5 bases and J 0 bases, with 15 bases left between them. The CDR3 length is 16 residues. The CDR3 sequence is CASSPGDYLSTDTQYF. As DNA, the CDR3 is TGTGCCAGCAGCCCCGGAGACTACCTCAGCACAGATACGCAGTATTTT.

This chain joins TRBV5-6 and TRBJ2-5; no clear D gene. The CDR3 is 16 residues long. The ends were cut back, 0 bases at V and 0 bases at J, with 12 bases in the middle. CDR1 is SGHDT, CDR2 YYEEEE, per germline. CDR3 amino acids: CASSLVVDVYQETQYF. CDR3 DNA: TGTGCCAGCAGCTTGGTCGTCGACGTTTACCAAGAGACCCAGTACTTC. The full variable domain, completed using reference TRBV5-6 and TRBJ2-5, is DAGVTQSPTHLIKTRGQQVTLRCSPKSGHDTVSWYQQALGQGPQFIFQYYEEEERQRGNFPDRFSGHQFPNYSSELNVNALLLGDSALYLCASSLVVDVYQETQYFGPGTRLLVL.

The rearrangement uses TRBV28 and TRBJ1-3; D is possibly TRBD1 (5 bases). The V end was cut by 8 bases, the J end by 2 bases, with 7 bases between. This CDR3 is built from 12 residues. CDR1 is MDHEN, CDR2 SYDVKM, per germline. The CDR3 DNA sequence: TGTGCCAGCTTGGGGGCTGGAAACACCATATATTTT. This gives the protein CASLGAGNTIYF.

This chain links TRBV10-1 with TRBJ2-7, with 8 positions matching TRBD1. The germline CDR1 and CDR2 sequences are WNHNN and SYGVQD (reference sequence). V lost 6 bases and J lost 2; bases outside the gene matches: 6. This CDR3 has 14 residues. Written as DNA, the CDR3 is TGCGCCAGCAGCATTGGACAGGGTCCCTACGAGCAGTACTTC. It specifies CASSIGQGPYEQYF.

This clone was seen only a few times. V and J are TRBV4-1 and TRBJ1-2; a possible D gene is TRBD1 (6 bases). Germline CDR1 and CDR2: MGHRA and YSYEKL. V gave up 0 bases and J gave up 0 bases, with 11 bases separating them. The length of the CDR3 is 16 residues. DNA for the CDR3: TGCGCCAGCAGCCAAGATTTGGACAGAGCTAACTATGGCTACACCTTC. This gives the protein CASSQDLDRANYGYTF.

The rearrangement joins TRBV7-8 to TRBJ1-5; 7 positions match TRBD1. In germline, CDR1 is SGHVS, CDR2 FQNEAQ. V lost 3 bases, J lost 4 bases, and 3 bases stayed unmatched. The CDR3 extends over 14 amino acids. CDR3 sequence: CASSFRRGNQPQHF. CDR3 DNA sequence: TGTGCCAGCAGCTTTCGCAGGGGGAATCAGCCCCAGCATTTT.

The chain carries TRBV7-2 and TRBJ1-1, with 7 bases matching TRBD1. The CDR3 is 14 residues long. Trimming at V came to 4 bases and at J to 4 bases, leaving 6 bases not matched to a gene. Germline CDR1 and CDR2: SGHTA and FQGNSA. The CDR3 DNA sequence: TGTGCCAGCAGCTCGGCGGGACAGACCACTGAAGCTTTCTTT. Translated, it gives CASSSAGQTTEAFF.

The V gene is TRBV10-1, the J gene TRBJ2-5, with TRBD2 matching 12 bases. V lost 2 bases and J lost 2; bases outside the gene matches: 0. The CDR3 is made up of 15 amino acids. The germline gives CDR1 WNHNN, CDR2 SYGVQD (reference sequence). The CDR3, as DNA: TGCGCCAGCAGTGAGACTAGCGGGGGGCAAGAGACCCAGTACTTC. Translated: CASSETSGGQETQYF.

J is TRBJ2-7 and V is TRBV5-4, with D perhaps TRBD1 (6 bases). Per germline, CDR1 SGHNT and CDR2 YYREEE (reference sequence). V lost 1 base, J lost 1 base, and 6 bases lay in between. There are 13 residues in the CDR3. CDR3 DNA sequence: TGTGCCAGCAGCTTGACAGGGTCCTACGAGCAGTACTTC. Its translation: CASSLTGSYEQYF.

V usage is TRBV7-9 and J usage is TRBJ2-1; D gene uncertain. The V and J ends lost 1 base and 2 bases respectively, with 3 bases between them. The V gene's germline CDR1 is SEHNR and CDR2 FQNEAQ (reference sequence). The CDR3 totals 13 residues. The CDR3 nucleotides are TGTGCCAGCAGCTTAGACACCTACAATGAGCAGTTCTTC. Translated: CASSLDTYNEQFF. Drawing the rest from reference TRBV7-9 and TRBJ2-1, the complete variable domain is DTGVSQNPRHKITKRGQNVTFRCDPISEHNRLYWYRQTLGQGPEFLTYFQNEAQLEKSRLLSDRFSAERPKGSFSTLEIQRTEQGDSAMYLCASSLDTYNEQFFGPGTRLTVL.

The CDR3 DNA sequence: TGTGCCAGCAGCTCTACCGGGACTAGTTCCACAGATACGCAGTATTTT. Amino acid sequence: CASSSTGTSSTDTQYF. The chain has TRBV7-6 and TRBJ2-3, with 8 bases that match TRBD2. The CDR3 totals 16 residues. The junction had 8 bases not matched to a gene; V was cut back by 4 bases and J by 2 bases. CDR1 and CDR2 from the germline V gene are SGHVS and FNYEAQ. Full variable domain (remainder filled in from reference TRBV7-6 and TRBJ2-3): GAGVSQSPRYKVTKRGQDVALRCDPISGHVSLYWYRQALGQGPEFLTYFNYEAQQDKSGLPNDRFSAERPEGSISTLTIQRTEQRDSAMYRCASSSTGTSSTDTQYFGPGTRLTVL.

The chain employs TRBV5-1 and TRBJ2-3, with TRBD1 as a possible D gene (6 bases). V was shortened by 1 base and J by 3 bases, with 15 bases between the two germline ends. The CDR3 covers 16 residues. CDR1 SGHRS and CDR2 YFSETQ come from the germline V gene. CDR3 region: CASSLLTQGGTDTQYF. CDR3 bases: TGCGCCAGCAGCTTGTTAACACAGGGTGGGACAGATACGCAGTATTTT.

The CDR3 loop reads CAISVELSSNQPQHF. CDR3 bases: TGTGCCATCAGTGTTGAGCTTTCAAGCAATCAGCCCCAGCATTTT. V is TRBV10-3 and J is TRBJ1-5, with D uncertain. Trimming removed 4 bases from V and 1 base from J, with 11 bases in between. In germline, CDR1 is ENHRY, CDR2 SYGVKD. The CDR3 has 15 residues.

This rearrangement joins TRBV2 to TRBJ2-7; 9 positions agree with TRBD2. Germline CDR1 SNHLY, CDR2 FYNNEI. CDR3 length equals 15 residues. Germline trimming cut 3 bases from V and 3 bases from J; bases unmatched to any gene: 6. The CDR3 DNA reads TGTGCCAGCAGTGATGCGGGACTAGCTGGCTACGAGCAGTACTTC. Amino acid sequence: CASSDAGLAGYEQYF.

This sequence joins TRBV19 and TRBJ1-2; 10 bases are a match to TRBD1. Trimming cost V 2 bases and J 4 bases; bases outside gene matches: 10. The length of the CDR3 is 17 residues. Germline assignment: CDR1 LNHDA and CDR2 SQIVND (reference sequence). The CDR3 reads CASSIFGTGEIGYGYTF. For the CDR3, the DNA is TGTGCCAGTAGTATATTCGGGACAGGGGAAATAGGCTATGGCTACACCTTC. Filled out from reference TRBV19 and TRBJ1-2, the complete variable domain reads DGGITQSPKYLFRKEGQNVTLSCEQNLNHDAMYWYRQDPGQGLRLIYYSQIVNDFQKGDIAEGYSVSREKKESFPLTVTSAQKNPTAFYLCASSIFGTGEIGYGYTFGSGTRLTVV.

V usage is TRBV7-8 and J usage is TRBJ1-2; 9 nucleotides match TRBD1. Germline CDR1 SGHVS, CDR2 FQNEAQ. The J segment lost 8 bases and the V segment lost 0 bases, leaving 1 base of the junction unmatched. The CDR3 is 13 residues long. Written as DNA, the CDR3 is TGTGCCAGCAGCTTAGCGGGACAGGGAGGCTACACCTTC. This gives the protein CASSLAGQGGYTF.

V is TRBV11-2 and J is TRBJ2-2, with no clear D. V lost 5 bases to trimming and J lost 2 bases, with 12 bases between them. CDR3 length: 15 residues. Germline V lookup: CDR1 SGHAT, CDR2 FQNNGV. The CDR3 nucleotides are TGTGCCAGCAGCCTAGGGTCTGAAAACACCGGGGAGCTGTTTTTT. This encodes CASSLGSENTGELFF.

This clone was counted a single time. The chain carries TRBV12-5 and TRBJ2-1, with D perhaps TRBD2 (6 bases). The CDR3 has 14 amino acids. Trimming left V 5 bases short and J 3 bases short, with 11 bases between. CDR1 is LGHNT, CDR2 FRNRAP, per germline. CDR3 region: CASGGRGSYNEQFF. CDR3 DNA sequence: TGTGCTAGTGGTGGGCGGGGTAGCTACAATGAGCAGTTCTTC.

This clone was detected once. The J gene is TRBJ2-5, the V gene TRBV6-1, with D perhaps matching TRBD1 or TRBD2 (5 bases each). V was trimmed by 6 bases and J by 1 base, leaving 6 bases between them. Per germline, CDR1 MNHNS and CDR2 SASEGT. The CDR3 consists of 12 residues. CDR3 DNA sequence: TGTGCCAGCAGGGGACCCCAAGAGACCCAGTACTTC. It specifies CASRGPQETQYF.

CDR3 DNA sequence: TGCGCCAGCAGCTTCCCGGGGGAGGATACGCAGTATTTT. Protein: CASSFPGEDTQYF. This sequence joins TRBV5-1 and TRBJ2-3, with a tentative D call TRBD2 (6 bases). Germline V lookup: CDR1 SGHRS, CDR2 YFSETQ. Trimming took off 2 bases at V and 6 bases at J, with 10 bases between the two ends. This CDR3 comprises 13 residues.

V gene TRBV4-1 combines with J gene TRBJ2-1, with D unresolved. From germline, CDR1 is MGHRA and CDR2 YSYEKL. V was cut by 1 base and J by 5 bases, with 12 bases left in between. The CDR3 has 15 residues. The CDR3 spells CASSQGGVGDNEQFF. CDR3 nucleotides: TGCGCCAGCAGCCAAGGTGGGGTTGGGGACAATGAGCAGTTCTTC.